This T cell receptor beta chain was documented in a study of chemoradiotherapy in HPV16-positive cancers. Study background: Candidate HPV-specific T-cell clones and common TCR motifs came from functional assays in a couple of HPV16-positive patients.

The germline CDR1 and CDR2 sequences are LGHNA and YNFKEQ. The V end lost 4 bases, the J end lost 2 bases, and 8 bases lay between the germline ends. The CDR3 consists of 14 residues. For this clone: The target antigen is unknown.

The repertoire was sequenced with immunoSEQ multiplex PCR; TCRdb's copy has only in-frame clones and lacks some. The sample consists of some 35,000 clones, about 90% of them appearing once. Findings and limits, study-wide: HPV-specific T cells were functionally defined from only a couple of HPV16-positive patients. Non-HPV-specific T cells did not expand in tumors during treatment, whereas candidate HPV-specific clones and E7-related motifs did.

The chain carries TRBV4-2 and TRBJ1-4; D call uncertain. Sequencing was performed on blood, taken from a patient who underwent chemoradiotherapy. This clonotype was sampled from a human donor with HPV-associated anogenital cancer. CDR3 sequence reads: CASSPSGTNEKLFF. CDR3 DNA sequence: TGTGCCAGCAGCCCAAGTGGGACTAATGAAAAACTGTTTTTT.